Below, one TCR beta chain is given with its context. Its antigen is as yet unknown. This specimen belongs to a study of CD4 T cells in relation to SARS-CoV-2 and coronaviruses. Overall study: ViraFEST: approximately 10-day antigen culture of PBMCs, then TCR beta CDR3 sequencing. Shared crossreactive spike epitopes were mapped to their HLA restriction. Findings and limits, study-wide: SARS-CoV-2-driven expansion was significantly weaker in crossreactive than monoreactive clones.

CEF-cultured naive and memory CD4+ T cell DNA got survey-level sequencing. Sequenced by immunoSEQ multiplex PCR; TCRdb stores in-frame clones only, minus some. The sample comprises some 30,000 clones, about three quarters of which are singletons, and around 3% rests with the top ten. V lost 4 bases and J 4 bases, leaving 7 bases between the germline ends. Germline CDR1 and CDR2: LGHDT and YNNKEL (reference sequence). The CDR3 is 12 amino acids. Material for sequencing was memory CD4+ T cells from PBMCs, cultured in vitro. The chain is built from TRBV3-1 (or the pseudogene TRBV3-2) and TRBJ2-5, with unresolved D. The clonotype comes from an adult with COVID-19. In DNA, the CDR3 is TGTGCCAGCAGCCCGTTGGGAGAGACCCAGTACTTC. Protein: CASSPLGETQYF.